This TCR beta chain is drawn from a study of vaccination and CD4 T cells after COVID-19. For the study at large: Each participant underwent a two-dose regimen of either the BNT162b2 or the mRNA-1273 vaccine. A median of approximately 100 days (range 35 to 161) separated diagnosis from post-COVID sampling. At a median 72 days (range 14 to 241) after dose two, post-vaccine samples were obtained. Study-wide points: Spike mono-reactivity applied to 304 of 307 vaccine-specific clones detected in convalescent patients.

V dropped 4 bases and J dropped 5; count of bases not matched to a gene: 7. The CDR3 runs to 13 residues. Per germline, CDR1 DFQATT and CDR2 SNEGSKA (reference sequence). Sequenced with the Oncomine TCR Beta short-read assay was DNA taken from cultured CD4+ T cells. TCRdb independently ran MiXCR on the PCR reads; one entry per CDR3 protein. The table includes 15,000 to 16,000 distinct CDR3 sequences, 55% to 85% detected once. To note about this clonotype: Its specificity is unknown.

Treatment here: approximately nine-day PBMC culture with coronavirus spike peptide pools or control peptides (ViraFEST assay). The receptor was derived from a human donor who had recovered from COVID-19. This chain links TRBV20-1 with TRBJ1-1, with TRBD1 matching over 7 bases. Source material: CD4+ T cells from blood, cultured in vitro. CDR3 sequence (DNA): TGCAGTGCTAAAGACAGGGAGGGGACTGAAGCTTTCTTT. Protein product: CSAKDREGTEAFF.